These 23 T cell receptor beta chains were sequenced from one sample in a study of T-cell reconstitution after alpha-beta-depleted transplantation in children. The library targeted TCRbeta and was prepared with unique molecular identifiers. TCRdb processed the PCR reads anew with MiXCR; each CDR3 protein has one entry. The sample shows fewer than 250,000 distinct CDR3 sequences, roughly 18% of them seen only once. The material sequenced was PBMCs, mostly from graft donor cells, taken 360 days after TCRalphabeta/CD19-depleted stem cell transplant. The receptors here all came from a male patient aged 2 to 9 who had a stem cell transplant for acute lymphoblastic leukemia, so the T cells may come from the graft donor.

This clonotype has just a few counts. The gene calls are TRBV19 and TRBJ2-2; 11 nucleotides agree with TRBD1. After removal of 8 bases from V and 3 bases from J, the junction contained 5 bases not matched to a gene. This CDR3 comprises 15 residues. Germline V gives CDR1 LNHDA, CDR2 SQIVND (reference sequence). CDR3 coding DNA: TGTGCCAGTGGACAGGGGGCCCCCCACACCGGGGAGCTGTTTTTT. The encoded protein is CASGQGAPHTGELFF.

Only a few counts were recorded for this clonotype. This chain joins TRBV28 and TRBJ2-1, with 11 positions matching TRBD2. CDR3 length: 17 residues. CDR1 is MDHEN and CDR2 is SYDVKM in the germline V gene. Germline trimming cut 1 base from V and 4 bases from J; bases unmatched to any gene: 6. For the CDR3, the DNA is TGTGCCAGCAGTTTATCGGTCCTAGCGGGAGGTTACAATGAGCAGTTCTTC. Its protein product is CASSLSVLAGGYNEQFF. Full variable domain (rest looked up from reference TRBV28 and TRBJ2-1): DVKVTQSSRYLVKRTGEKVFLECVQDMDHENMFWYRQDPGLGLRLIYFSYDVKMKEKGDIPEGYSVSREKKERFSLILESASTNQTSMYLCASSLSVLAGGYNEQFFGPGTRLTVL.

This clonotype has more than one count but fewer than ten. The DNA for the CDR3 is TGTGCCAGCAGTTTTCGCGATACCTTTTTGCTTGGGGCGAACAATGAGCAGTTCTTC. This encodes CASSFRDTFLLGANNEQFF. The rearrangement links TRBV12-3 or TRBV12-4 to TRBJ2-1; weak D call: TRBD1 (5 bases). The V gene lost 3 bases and the J gene lost 5 bases, with 26 bases spanning the gap. This CDR3 is built from 19 residues.

The V call is TRBV6-1, the J call TRBJ2-7, with a possible D match to TRBD2 (5 bases). Trimming removed 6 bases from V and 7 bases from J, with 16 bases in between. CDR3 length: 13 residues. CDR1 MNHNS and CDR2 SASEGT come from the germline V gene. This CDR3 reads CASSPERSREQYF. DNA of the CDR3: TGTGCCAGCAGCCCTGAGCGGTCTCGAGAGCAGTACTTC.

Ten or more counts support this clonotype. CDR3 sequence: CASSLGYEKLFF. The DNA for the CDR3 is TGTGCCAGCAGTTTAGGGTATGAAAAACTGTTTTTT. J is TRBJ1-4 and V is TRBV12-3 or TRBV12-4; no definite D call. The V end was cut by 1 base, the J end by 6 bases, with 3 bases between. The CDR3 loop spans 12 amino acids.

This clonotype was observed a few times. The chain is built from TRBV18 and TRBJ1-1; perhaps TRBD1 as D (5 bases). Germline loops: CDR1 KGHSH, CDR2 LQKENI. V lost 1 base to trimming and J lost 6 bases, with 15 bases between them. The CDR3 has 15 amino acids. The CDR3 reads CASSPRSGANSEAFF. In DNA, the CDR3 is TGTGCCAGCTCACCACGTAGCGGGGCAAACTCTGAAGCTTTCTTT.

This clonotype was found once. The chain recombines TRBV18 with TRBJ1-1, with D perhaps matching TRBD1 (5 bases). This CDR3 has 16 residues. The V and J ends lost 7 bases and 3 bases respectively, with 21 bases between them. Germline loops: CDR1 KGHSH, CDR2 LQKENI. In nucleotides, the CDR3 is TGTGCCAGCTTGATGACGGGTAGGGGTGGAGACACTGAAGCTTTCTTT. It specifies CASLMTGRGGDTEAFF.

A few counts support this clonotype. The CDR3 protein is CASPLYRSYEQYF. Here the CDR3 DNA reads TGTGCCAGCCCCCTCTACCGCTCCTACGAGCAGTACTTC. This chain uses TRBV21-1 with TRBJ2-7; the table's TRBD1 call for D was not verified on the DNA. TRBV21-1 is described as a pseudogene. This CDR3 contains 13 residues.

V usage is TRBV20-1 and J usage is TRBJ2-7, with no clear D. The CDR3 sequence is 13 residues long. Germline assignment: CDR1 DFQATT and CDR2 SNEGSKA (reference sequence). V was clipped by 1 base and J by 6 bases, with 13 bases between them. CDR3 amino acids: CSARAPTASEQYF. DNA for the CDR3: TGCAGTGCTAGAGCCCCAACGGCCTCCGAGCAGTACTTC.

This clonotype was recorded at least ten times. This chain joins TRBV20-1 and TRBJ2-1, with 9 bases aligning to TRBD1. V gave up 6 bases and J gave up 6 bases; unmatched junction bases: 9. The CDR3 spans 14 residues. Germline assignment: CDR1 DFQATT and CDR2 SNEGSKA (reference sequence). The CDR3 is CSAPNVDRGNEQFF. The CDR3 nucleotides read TGCAGTGCCCCTAACGTGGACAGGGGCAATGAGCAGTTCTTC.

V is TRBV2 and J is TRBJ1-5, with 7 bases lining up with TRBD1. In germline, CDR1 is SNHLY, CDR2 FYNNEI. The J segment lost 7 bases and the V segment lost 1 base, leaving 7 bases of the junction unmatched. This CDR3 region has 15 residues. The CDR3 is CASSEEGAFSQPQHF. The CDR3 DNA sequence: TGTGCCAGCAGTGAAGAGGGGGCCTTTAGCCAGCCCCAGCATTTT.

This clonotype showed up many times. V and J are TRBV6-2 or TRBV6-3 and TRBJ2-1; possibly TRBD2 for D (5 bases). This CDR3 region has 12 residues. V was shortened by 8 bases and J by 6 bases, with 11 bases between the two germline ends. Germline-derived CDR1 and CDR2 are MNHEY and SVGEGT. The CDR3 region is CASARAVNEQFF. The CDR3 DNA reads TGTGCCAGCGCGCGAGCGGTCAATGAGCAGTTCTTC.

The chain carries TRBV5-1 and TRBJ2-1; tentatively, D is TRBD2 (7 bases). V lost 1 base, J lost 6 bases, and 17 bases lay in between. CDR3 length equals 16 residues. Germline V lookup: CDR1 SGHRS, CDR2 YFSETQ. The CDR3 spells CASSLWGGHPSNEQFF. The CDR3, as DNA: TGCGCCAGCAGCTTGTGGGGGGGACACCCTAGCAATGAGCAGTTCTTC.

The rearrangement joins TRBV18 to TRBJ2-5; D gene uncertain. This CDR3 contains 15 residues. V was clipped by 2 bases and J by 5 bases, with 15 bases between them. Per the germline V gene, CDR1 is KGHSH and CDR2 is LQKENI. CDR3 nucleotide sequence: TGTGCCAGCTCACCAGAAGGGCTAGAAGGCGAGACCCAGTACTTC. Its protein is CASSPEGLEGETQYF.

This sequence joins TRBV13 and TRBJ2-2; 8 bases line up with TRBD1. The J segment lost 6 bases and the V segment lost 5 bases, leaving 2 bases of the junction unmatched. CDR3 length: 13 amino acids. Looked up from germline, CDR1 is PRHDT and CDR2 is FYEKMQ (reference sequence). CDR3 nucleotide sequence: TGTGCCAGCAGCCTACAGGGGGCCGGGGAGCTGTTTTTT. This translates into CASSLQGAGELFF.

The chain joins TRBV15 to TRBJ2-2, with 11 bases aligning to TRBD2. CDR1 and CDR2 (germline): LNHNV, YYDKDF (reference sequence). With V trimmed by 0 bases and J by 8 bases, 2 bases remained unmatched. This CDR3 contains 15 residues. CDR3 region: CATSRDGTSGGELFF. The CDR3 region has the DNA TGTGCCACCAGCAGAGATGGGACTAGCGGAGGGGAGCTGTTTTTT.

The chain uses TRBV6-5 and TRBJ1-2, with 11 positions matching TRBD1. Germline CDR1 is MNHEY and CDR2 is SVGAGI. With 4 bases clipped from V and 6 bases from J, the junction kept 4 bases outside the gene matches. CDR3 size: 14 residues. CDR3 in DNA: TGTGCCAGCAGTTTGGACAGGGGGCCTGATGGCTACACCTTC. It yields the protein CASSLDRGPDGYTF.

The gene calls are TRBV5-1 and TRBJ2-1; D unresolved. This CDR3 is built from 13 residues. CDR1 is SGHRS and CDR2 is YFSETQ in the germline V gene. Trimming took 2 bases from V and 5 from J, leaving 8 bases between them. As DNA, the CDR3 is TGCGCCAGCAGCTTCCCCAGGCACAATGAGCAGTTCTTC. As protein: CASSFPRHNEQFF.

CDR3 sequence (DNA): TGTGCCTGGAGTGTAGAGACGGGGCTGGGGCAGTTCTTC. It translates to CAWSVETGLGQFF. The gene calls are TRBV30 and TRBJ2-1; D may be TRBD1 or TRBD2 (5 bases each). The V and J ends lost 0 bases and 12 bases respectively, with 15 bases between them. This CDR3 contains 13 residues. CDR1 is GTSNPN and CDR2 is SVGIG in the germline V gene (reference sequence).

This clonotype was counted between two and nine times. CDR3 DNA sequence: TGTGCCAGCAGCTTGGCGCCTGCTGCTGGCTATGGCTACACCTTC. It specifies CASSLAPAAGYGYTF. The genes are TRBV5-6 and TRBJ1-2; D uncertain. The germline V gene has CDR1 SGHDT and CDR2 YYEEEE. The CDR3 contains 15 residues. Trimming stripped 0 bases from V and 4 bases from J, with 13 bases between.

This clonotype has more than one count but fewer than ten. The chain is built from TRBV5-6 and TRBJ2-7; 7 nucleotides match TRBD2. The trim removed 0 bases at V and 3 bases at J, leaving 6 bases unmatched. From germline, CDR1 is SGHDT and CDR2 YYEEEE. The CDR3 is 15 residues long. The CDR3 sequence is CASSLAPAGIYEQYF. CDR3 coding DNA: TGTGCCAGCAGCTTGGCCCCAGCGGGGATCTACGAGCAGTACTTC.

This chain joins TRBV7-9 and TRBJ2-7, with D perhaps matching TRBD2 (5 bases). Trimming took off 5 bases at V and 3 bases at J, with 17 bases between the two ends. In germline, CDR1 is SEHNR, CDR2 FQNEAQ (reference sequence). This CDR3 has 15 amino acids. Here the CDR3 DNA reads TGTGCCAGCAGCCACTCCTCCCGGGGTGACTACGAGCAGTACTTC. This translates into CASSHSSRGDYEQYF.

The CDR3 sequence: CASSLKSGEASYEQYF. The CDR3 nucleotides are TGCGCCAGCAGCTTGAAGTCCGGGGAGGCTTCTTACGAGCAGTACTTC. This sequence joins TRBV5-1 and TRBJ2-7, with D perhaps TRBD2 (6 bases). The CDR3 sequence is 16 residues long. Germline CDR1 and CDR2: SGHRS and YFSETQ. Trimming took off 1 base at V and 4 bases at J, with 18 bases between the two ends.